Presented here are 31 T cell receptor beta chains from one specimen sequenced in a study of T cell responses to AZD1222 COVID-19 vaccine. The assay was immunoSEQ multiplex PCR, and TCRdb's table has in-frame clones only and misses some. The sample has roughly 260,000 clones, over 90% seen once. The sample in question was peripheral blood, obtained on day 0 of AZD1222 vaccination. The receptors here all came from an adult in good health.

CDR3 coding DNA: TGTGCCAGCAGCCCGCTCGGGGGGAAAAATGAGCAGTTCTTC. This sequence encodes CASSPLGGKNEQFF. This chain links TRBV7-3 with TRBJ2-1, with TRBD2 matching 7 bases. Per germline, CDR1 SGHTA and CDR2 FQGTGA. CDR3 length: 14 residues. J gave up 7 bases and V 5 bases, and 8 bases lay outside the gene matches.

Here the CDR3 reads CASSGPDVDTQYF. The CDR3 nucleotides read TGTGCCAGTAGTGGGCCCGACGTAGATACGCAGTATTTT. This sequence joins TRBV19 and TRBJ2-3; D is ambiguous. V shed 5 bases and J shed 5 bases, with 11 bases lying between them. The CDR3 is 13 amino acids. Germline CDR1 reads LNHDA; CDR2 reads SQIVND (reference sequence). The whole variable domain, remainder taken from reference TRBV19 and TRBJ2-3, is DGGITQSPKYLFRKEGQNVTLSCEQNLNHDAMYWYRQDPGQGLRLIYYSQIVNDFQKGDIAEGYSVSREKKESFPLTVTSAQKNPTAFYLCASSGPDVDTQYFGPGTRLTVL.

Here the CDR3 reads CAWTTVGRGFYTF. For the CDR3, the DNA is TGTGCCTGGACCACCGTAGGCAGGGGTTTCTACACCTTC. The chain is built from TRBV30 and TRBJ1-2; maybe TRBD1 (6 bases). Germline CDR1 is GTSNPN and CDR2 is SVGIG (reference sequence). The CDR3 spans 13 residues. V gave up 4 bases and J gave up 10 bases, with 19 bases separating them.

The chain recombines TRBV28 with TRBJ2-7, with 8 bases matching TRBD1. The V gene's germline CDR1 is MDHEN and CDR2 SYDVKM. The CDR3 contains 14 residues. After removal of 5 bases from V and 5 bases from J, the junction contained 8 bases not matched to a gene. The CDR3 sequence is CASSPGDRWNEQYF. The CDR3 nucleotides read TGTGCCAGCAGTCCCGGGGACAGGTGGAACGAGCAGTACTTC.

The rearrangement links TRBV28 to TRBJ2-7; a weak D match, TRBD2 (5 bases). The CDR3 contains 15 residues. V was pared by 4 bases and J by 6 bases, with 19 bases between. Germline V CDR1 and CDR2: MDHEN, SYDVKM. In DNA form, the CDR3 reads TGTGCCAGCAGTTCCTCTTCCGGACTGGGTTTCGAGCAGTACTTC. Translation gives CASSSSSGLGFEQYF.

This clone was seen more than once but under ten times. The chain uses TRBV7-9 and TRBJ2-6; the D is unclear. V was cut by 7 bases and J by 1 base, with 5 bases left in between. Per germline, CDR1 SEHNR and CDR2 FQNEAQ (reference sequence). There are 13 residues in the CDR3. The CDR3 region has the DNA TGTGCCAGCACGGTATCTGGGGCCAACGTCCTGACTTTC. This codes for CASTVSGANVLTF.

CDR3 sequence reads: CASSLGTGTYGYTF. The CDR3 nucleotides are TGCGCCAGCAGCCTCGGGACAGGAACCTATGGCTACACCTTC. V is TRBV5-1 and J is TRBJ1-2; the match to TRBD1 covers 8 bases. CDR3 length equals 14 residues. The V gene's germline CDR1 is SGHRS and CDR2 YFSETQ. The V segment lost 4 bases and the J segment 4 bases; nucleotides outside the gene matches: 6.

V gene TRBV2 combines with J gene TRBJ2-1; 9 nucleotides agree with TRBD1. CDR1 is SNHLY, CDR2 FYNNEI, per germline. V shed 7 bases, J shed 9 bases, and the junction held 10 bases outside the gene matches. The CDR3 totals 14 residues. The CDR3 DNA is TGTGCCAGCACTTACTACACAGGGGGCGGTGAGCAGTTCTTC. As protein: CASTYYTGGGEQFF. The whole variable domain, remainder taken from reference TRBV2 and TRBJ2-1, is EPEVTQTPSHQVTQMGQEVILRCVPISNHLYFYWYRQILGQKVEFLVSFYNNEISEKSEIFDDQFSVERPDGSNFTLKIRSTKLEDSAMYFCASTYYTGGGEQFFGPGTRLTVL.

This clone was detected only a few times. This rearrangement joins TRBV7-3 to TRBJ2-7, with D tentatively TRBD1 or TRBD2 (5 bases each). Between the trimmed V and J ends, which lost 5 bases and 7 bases, there was a span of 15 bases. The CDR3 length is 13 residues. Germline assignment: CDR1 SGHTA and CDR2 FQGTGA. CDR3 bases: TGTGCCAGCAGCCTCGGGGCTTCTCGGGAGCAGTACTTC. Its translation: CASSLGASREQYF.

Comments on this clone: In the same sample, other DNA sequences code for this CDR3. The chain is built from TRBV29-1 and TRBJ1-1; TRBD1 matches 12 bases. Looked up from germline, CDR1 is SQVTM and CDR2 is ANQGSEA. The junction had 1 base not matched to a gene; V was cut back by 5 bases and J by 3 bases. This CDR3 is built from 13 residues. CDR3 residues: CSVWDRGHTEAFF. Written as DNA, the CDR3 is TGCAGCGTTTGGGACAGGGGGCACACTGAAGCTTTCTTT. Full variable domain (outside the CDR3, taken from reference TRBV29-1 and TRBJ1-1): SAVISQKPSRDICQRGTSLTIQCQVDSQVTMMFWYRQQPGQSLTLIATANQGSEATYESGFVIDKFPISRPNLTFSTLTVSNMSPEDSSIYLCSVWDRGHTEAFFGQGTRLTVV.

The genes are TRBV29-1 and TRBJ2-1; D possibly uses TRBD1 or TRBD2 (6 bases each). This CDR3 has 12 amino acids. The ends were cut back, 7 bases at V and 12 bases at J, with 19 bases in the middle. CDR1 is SQVTM and CDR2 is ANQGSEA in the germline V gene. CDR3 in DNA: TGCAGCGCTGGAGACTTTGAGGGGGGGCAGTTCTTC. Encoded protein: CSAGDFEGGQFF.

The rearrangement links TRBV28 to TRBJ2-1; D remains ambiguous. V lost 6 bases and J 8 bases, leaving 8 bases between the germline ends. Germline V gives CDR1 MDHEN, CDR2 SYDVKM. CDR3 size: 11 residues. In DNA, the CDR3 is TGTGCCAGCAGCCAGGAGTATGAGCAGTTCTTC. Translated, it gives CASSQEYEQFF.

On this clone: This sample includes further DNA sequences coding for the same CDR3. The chain links TRBV24-1 to TRBJ1-2; 8 nucleotides match TRBD1. V dropped 4 bases and J dropped 8; count of bases not matched to a gene: 5. The CDR3 contains 13 residues. Germline values: CDR1 KGHDR, CDR2 SFDVKD. Written as DNA, the CDR3 is TGTGCCACCAGTGACCCCGACAGGGGAGGCTACACCTTC. This sequence encodes CATSDPDRGGYTF.

The rearrangement uses TRBV5-1 and TRBJ1-2, with a weak D call TRBD1 (5 bases). With 1 base removed from V and 4 bases from J, the gap between germline ends came to 20 bases. The CDR3 totals 17 residues. Germline-derived CDR1 and CDR2 are SGHRS and YFSETQ. The CDR3 here is CASSLPDSGSRGYGYTF. The CDR3 DNA is TGCGCCAGCAGCTTGCCCGACAGCGGCAGCCGAGGCTATGGCTACACCTTC.

The rearrangement uses TRBV7-2 and TRBJ1-3, with D perhaps TRBD1 (6 bases). The CDR3 is made up of 16 amino acids. V was pared by 5 bases and J by 0 bases, with 14 bases between. In germline, CDR1 is SGHTA, CDR2 FQGNSA. For the CDR3, the DNA is TGTGCCAGCAGCCCATACAGGGACTACTCTGGAAACACCATATATTTT. Translated: CASSPYRDYSGNTIYF.

V is TRBV10-3 and J is TRBJ2-7; 7 bases agree with TRBD2. With V trimmed by 10 bases and J by 1 base, 13 bases remained unmatched. The CDR3 runs 15 residues. The germline gives CDR1 ENHRY, CDR2 SYGVKD. The CDR3 DNA reads as TGTGCCACCCGTGCGGAGTCTAGCGGTTCCTACGAGCAGTACTTC. This encodes CATRAESSGSYEQYF.

Concerning this clone itself: This sample includes further DNA sequences coding for the same CDR3. The CDR3 nucleotides read TGTGCCAGCTCACCAGGGGGTTCACCCCTCCACTTT. Protein sequence: CASSPGGSPLHF. The rearrangement uses TRBV18 and TRBJ1-6; D is perhaps TRBD1 (5 bases). Germline lookup yields CDR1 KGHSH and CDR2 LQKENI. V gave up 2 bases and J gave up 9 bases, with 5 bases separating them. The CDR3 length is 12 residues.

The rearrangement joins TRBV12-3 or TRBV12-4 to TRBJ1-2; D is uncertain. This CDR3 contains 11 residues. The germline V and J ends were trimmed by 9 bases and 4 bases, with 9 bases remaining between them. The CDR3 coding sequence is TGTGCCAGTTCGACCGTCTATGGCTACACCTTC. Its translation: CASSTVYGYTF.

The chain recombines TRBV6-5 with TRBJ1-5, with D possibly matching TRBD1 (5 bases). The CDR3 runs to 14 residues. Germline V CDR1 and CDR2: MNHEY, SVGAGI. Trimming removed 4 bases at V and 2 bases at J, with 9 bases between. DNA for the CDR3: TGTGCCAGCAGTTTCTCGGGGGGCAATCAGCCCCAGCATTTT. Translated, it gives CASSFSGGNQPQHF.

The CDR3 nucleotides read TGCGCCGTTCGGGAGGCGTTTCTCGAGCAGTACTTC. Protein sequence: CAVREAFLEQYF. The chain joins TRBV10-2 to TRBJ2-7; TRBD2 matches at 7 bases. From germline, CDR1 is WSHSY and CDR2 SAAADI. J was trimmed by 6 bases and V by 11 bases; bases with no gene match: 10. This CDR3 region has 12 residues.

This clone was recorded only once. The chain recombines TRBV28 with TRBJ1-1, with D perhaps TRBD1 (5 bases). With 8 bases removed from V and 2 bases from J, the gap between germline ends came to 18 bases. The germline V gene encodes CDR1 MDHEN and CDR2 SYDVKM. This CDR3 is 15 amino acids long. In DNA, the CDR3 is TGTGCCAGCCTTCACCCTGCAGGGCCCAACACTGAAGCTTTCTTT. Its protein product is CASLHPAGPNTEAFF.

The V and J genes are TRBV27 and TRBJ2-7, with D perhaps TRBD2 (6 bases). V was trimmed by 3 bases and J by 5 bases, leaving 11 bases between them. The CDR3 spans 13 residues. CDR1 and CDR2 (germline): MNHEY, SMNVEV (reference sequence). The CDR3 reads CASSFPGGNEQYF. CDR3 coding DNA: TGTGCCAGCAGTTTCCCAGGAGGGAACGAGCAGTACTTC.

The chain combines TRBV2 with TRBJ1-4; 10 nucleotides agree with TRBD1. The CDR3 length is 15 residues. V lost 3 bases and J lost 8; bases outside the gene matches: 6. CDR1 and CDR2 (germline): SNHLY, FYNNEI. The CDR3 here is CASSERDRGGEKLFF. The CDR3 bases are TGTGCCAGCAGTGAGAGGGACAGGGGTGGGGAAAAACTGTTTTTT.

This chain connects TRBV4-1 to TRBJ2-7; no clear D gene. Germline V gene data show CDR1 as MGHRA and CDR2 as YSYEKL. Trimming took off 4 bases at V and 3 bases at J, with 13 bases between the two ends. The CDR3 loop spans 14 amino acids. DNA for the CDR3: TGCGCCAGCAGCCCATCCCACAAGGGCTACGAGCAGTACTTC. Translated: CASSPSHKGYEQYF.

This clone showed up just a few times. The chain has TRBV4-2 and TRBJ1-2, with TRBD1 as a possible D gene (5 bases). Trimming cost V 5 bases and J 4 bases, with 14 bases left between them. Germline lookup yields CDR1 LGHNA and CDR2 YNFKEQ. The CDR3 has 14 residues. CDR3 nucleotide sequence: TGTGCCAGCAGCACGGGGCAGGGTTCCTATGGCTACACCTTC. Protein product: CASSTGQGSYGYTF.

This chain connects TRBV19 to TRBJ1-1; TRBD1 matches at 9 bases. The CDR3 loop spans 15 amino acids. CDR1 and CDR2 from the germline V gene are LNHDA and SQIVND (reference sequence). Trimming took 7 bases from V and 4 from J; bases not matched to a gene: 10. CDR3 region: CASTLGDRAGTEAFF. The CDR3 coding sequence is TGTGCCAGTACTCTAGGGGACAGGGCGGGCACTGAAGCTTTCTTT.

The chain recombines TRBV13 with TRBJ2-3; the match to TRBD2 covers 14 bases. CDR1 is PRHDT and CDR2 is FYEKMQ in the germline V gene (reference sequence). The CDR3 consists of 16 residues. V shed 5 bases and J 3 bases; nucleotides not matched to a gene: 4. Here the CDR3 DNA reads TGTGCCAGCAGCCGGACTAGCGGGAGGAGAACAGATACGCAGTATTTT. Translating it yields CASSRTSGRRTDTQYF. The whole variable domain, filled in from reference TRBV13 and TRBJ2-3, reads AAGVIQSPRHLIKEKRETATLKCYPIPRHDTVYWYQQGPGQDPQFLISFYEKMQSDKGSIPDRFSAQQFSDYHSELNMSSLELGDSALYFCASSRTSGRRTDTQYFGPGTRLTVL.

The chain employs TRBV7-2 and TRBJ2-5; D is unclear. The germline V and J ends were trimmed by 1 base and 4 bases, with 10 bases remaining between them. This CDR3 spans 14 amino acids. Germline CDR1 SGHTA, CDR2 FQGNSA. The CDR3 bases are TGTGCCAGCAGCTTAGACGGGTGGGGAGAGACCCAGTACTTC. Protein: CASSLDGWGETQYF.

On this clone itself: Within the sample, other DNA sequences also encode this same CDR3. The CDR3 spells CASSSNYGYTF. In DNA, the CDR3 is TGTGCCAGCAGTTCGAACTATGGCTACACCTTC. The rearrangement joins TRBV28 to TRBJ1-2, with D unclear. CDR1 and CDR2 (germline): MDHEN, SYDVKM. The length of the CDR3 is 11 residues. V dropped 4 bases and J dropped 2 bases, with 2 bases sitting between them.

The chain carries TRBV6-5 and TRBJ2-7, with 8 positions matching TRBD1. Germline V CDR1 and CDR2: MNHEY, SVGAGI. This CDR3 has 14 residues. V lost 4 bases to trimming and J lost 2 bases; unmatched junction nucleotides: 4. The CDR3 is CASSSTGVPYEQYF. The CDR3 nucleotides read TGTGCCAGCAGTTCGACAGGGGTTCCCTACGAGCAGTACTTC.

The rearrangement links TRBV27 to TRBJ2-1, with 11 bases that match TRBD2. Germline CDR1 is MNHEY and CDR2 is SMNVEV (reference sequence). The CDR3 length is 15 residues. V was clipped by 5 bases and J by 6 bases; unmatched bases: 6. CDR3 in DNA: TGTGCCAGCAGTCTGACTAGCGGGACTGGCAATGAGCAGTTCTTC. Amino acids: CASSLTSGTGNEQFF.